Below are 11 T cell receptor beta chains sequenced from a single sample in a study of blood T cells in healthy people across ages. Sample-barcoded 5' priming and a J-beta primer mix drove a second PCR of roughly 7 to 11 cycles. Each CDR3 protein is one row after TCRdb ran MiXCR on the 5' RACE reads. The data hold about 1.8 million distinct CDR3 sequences, with 49% observed a single time. The specimen sequenced was blood. These receptor sequences come from a woman aged 40 to 50 in good health.

The chain combines TRBV5-1 with TRBJ2-3, with D uncertain. This CDR3 is built from 15 residues. V was pared by 3 bases and J by 0 bases, with 11 bases between. Germline CDR1 SGHRS, CDR2 YFSETQ. The CDR3 sequence is CASSWETASTDTQYF. The CDR3 DNA reads TGCGCCAGCAGCTGGGAAACGGCTAGCACAGATACGCAGTATTTT.

This clonotype was detected only a few times. The V and J genes are TRBV3-1 and TRBJ2-7; D might be TRBD2 (7 bases). CDR3 length: 14 amino acids. V shed 1 base and J shed 3 bases, with 10 bases lying between them. The germline V gene encodes CDR1 LGHDT and CDR2 YNNKEL (reference sequence). Here the CDR3 DNA reads TGTGCCAGCAGCCAAGTCGGGGGGCTCTACGAGCAGTACTTC. This sequence encodes CASSQVGGLYEQYF.

V usage is TRBV4-3 and J usage is TRBJ1-1; TRBD1 matches at 7 bases. Germline V lookup: CDR1 LGHNA, CDR2 YSLEER. The CDR3 contains 16 residues. Germline trimming cut 4 bases from V and 2 bases from J; bases unmatched to any gene: 10. CDR3 sequence: CASSPSSTGSNTEAFF. CDR3 bases: TGCGCCAGCAGCCCCTCCTCGACAGGGTCCAACACTGAAGCTTTCTTT.

CDR3 in DNA: TGTGCCAGCAGCGGCCGCCTAACCGGGACAGGGGAAGCGACCCAGTACTTC. It encodes CASSGRLTGTGEATQYF. The rearrangement joins TRBV7-9 to TRBJ2-4; TRBD1 agrees at 10 bases. Matching the DNA end better, TRBJ2-5 makes the J call doubtful. The CDR3 is made up of 17 amino acids. In germline, CDR1 is SEHNR, CDR2 FQNEAQ (reference sequence).

The sample holds a few counts of this clonotype. The V gene is TRBV6-5, the J gene TRBJ2-5, with TRBD1 identical over 9 bases. V was pared by 2 bases and J by 5 bases, with 3 bases of the junction left unmatched. The CDR3 spans 14 residues. Germline CDR1 reads MNHEY; CDR2 reads SVGAGI. The CDR3 coding sequence is TGTGCCAGCAGTTACAGGACAGGGGATGAGACCCAGTACTTC. Translating it yields CASSYRTGDETQYF.

The chain combines TRBV4-2 with TRBJ2-1; D is possibly TRBD2 (5 bases). CDR1 and CDR2 (germline): LGHNA, YNFKEQ. The CDR3 runs 16 residues. V dropped 1 base and J dropped 4 bases, with 14 bases sitting between them. The DNA for the CDR3 is TGTGCCAGCAGCCAAGGAAGGGCTAGCTGGTACAATGAGCAGTTCTTC. Its protein is CASSQGRASWYNEQFF.

In this sample, this clonotype turned up a few times. The chain uses TRBV5-5 and TRBJ1-5, with D unclear. V was cut by 0 bases and J by 5 bases, with 9 bases left in between. The CDR3 is made up of 14 amino acids. The germline V gene has CDR1 SGHKS and CDR2 YYEKEE (reference sequence). DNA for the CDR3: TGTGCCAGCAGCTTGGGAGTAGGAGATCAGCCCCAGCATTTT. Translation gives CASSLGVGDQPQHF.

This clonotype was seen a few times. This rearrangement joins TRBV28 to TRBJ2-4; D is possibly TRBD1 (5 bases). V gave up 5 bases and J gave up 5 bases, with 19 bases separating them. The germline gives CDR1 MDHEN, CDR2 SYDVKM. This CDR3 is built from 16 residues. The CDR3 loop reads CASSNQGVFYENIQYF. In nucleotides, the CDR3 is TGTGCCAGCAGTAACCAGGGTGTCTTTTATGAAAACATTCAGTACTTC.

V usage is TRBV20-1 and J usage is TRBJ2-4; D possibly corresponds to TRBD2 (5 bases). Between the trimmed V and J ends, which lost 3 bases and 13 bases, there was a span of 22 bases. This CDR3 comprises 14 residues. The germline gives CDR1 DFQATT, CDR2 SNEGSKA (reference sequence). CDR3 coding DNA: TGCAGTGCTAGGGACGGGTTTACGCTCGGGGAGCAGTACTTC. As protein: CSARDGFTLGEQYF.

The V and J genes are TRBV6-5 and TRBJ2-3; D is unclear. The CDR3 covers 13 residues. Germline-derived CDR1 and CDR2 are MNHEY and SVGAGI. Between the trimmed V and J ends, which lost 5 bases and 8 bases, there was a span of 14 bases. CDR3 nucleotides: TGTGCCAGCAGTCCCCTCTTACGCACTACGCAGTATTTT. This encodes CASSPLLRTTQYF.

This clonotype was detected a few times. The chain recombines TRBV20-1 with TRBJ2-5; tentative D call: TRBD2 (7 bases). V was pared by 4 bases and J by 3 bases, with 15 bases between. The germline V gene encodes CDR1 DFQATT and CDR2 SNEGSKA (reference sequence). This CDR3 has 14 residues. The CDR3 DNA is TGCAGTGCTACGGGGGGCGGTCAGAAAGAGACCCAGTACTTC. It encodes CSATGGGQKETQYF.